These 18 T cell receptor beta chains were all obtained from the same sample, sequenced in a study of T-cell reconstitution after alpha-beta-depleted transplantation in children. Unique molecular identifiers were incorporated when the TCRbeta library was constructed. From the PCR reads, TCRdb called clonotypes with MiXCR, one entry per CDR3 protein. The sample yields hundreds of thousands of distinct CDR3 sequences, about 15% seen once. The sample was PBMCs from the stem cell graft donor, taken from the stem cell graft. The receptors here all came from a human donor who donated a stem cell graft to a child with acute myeloid leukemia.

This clonotype was found a few times. The chain recombines TRBV12-3 or TRBV12-4 with TRBJ2-1; D remains ambiguous. The length of the CDR3 is 15 residues. V was cut by 3 bases and J by 0 bases, with 9 bases left in between. Here the CDR3 reads CASSFSASSYNEQFF. CDR3 DNA: TGTGCCAGCAGTTTCTCAGCTAGCTCCTACAATGAGCAGTTCTTC.

There are many counts of this clonotype. The V and J genes are TRBV25-1 and TRBJ2-1; 9 nucleotides agree with TRBD2. The CDR3 runs to 15 residues. CDR1 is MGHDK, CDR2 SYGVNS, per germline. The J segment lost 7 bases and the V segment lost 1 base, leaving 5 bases of the junction unmatched. The CDR3: CASSESAGGPNEQFF. In DNA form, the CDR3 reads TGTGCCAGCAGTGAATCGGCGGGGGGGCCTAATGAGCAGTTCTTC.

This clonotype has a handful of counts. The gene calls are TRBV6-5 and TRBJ1-5, with 7 bases matching TRBD1. The CDR3 contains 14 residues. V trimming: 4 bases; J trimming: 6 bases; junction bases outside the gene matches: 6. CDR1 is MNHEY, CDR2 SVGAGI, per germline. The DNA for the CDR3 is TGTGCCAGCAGTTTCCAGGGGGTCAGTCAGCCCCAGCATTTT. Translated, it gives CASSFQGVSQPQHF.

Ten or more counts support this clonotype. V is TRBV29-1 and J is TRBJ2-5; D gene uncertain. With 4 bases removed from V and 7 bases from J, the gap between germline ends came to 10 bases. The V gene's germline CDR1 is SQVTM and CDR2 ANQGSEA. This CDR3 has 11 amino acids. The CDR3 DNA follows: TGCAGCGTTGGTGGGATGGGGACCCAGTACTTC. This sequence encodes CSVGGMGTQYF.

In its sample, this clonotype was seen a few times. The CDR3 sequence: CSVQLSVDTQYF. CDR3 nucleotides: TGCAGCGTTCAACTATCCGTCGATACGCAGTATTTT. This rearrangement joins TRBV29-1 to TRBJ2-3; D remains unclear. V dropped 5 bases and J dropped 6 bases, with 12 bases sitting between them. Germline CDR1 SQVTM, CDR2 ANQGSEA. The CDR3 is made up of 12 amino acids.

This clonotype has only a few counts. This chain joins TRBV28 and TRBJ2-1; D may be TRBD1 or TRBD2 (6 bases each). Deletions cut 5 bases from V and 3 bases from J, with 11 bases between. The CDR3 runs 14 residues. Germline V gene data show CDR1 as MDHEN and CDR2 as SYDVKM. CDR3 in amino acids: CASSRGAGYNEQFF. The CDR3 region has the DNA TGTGCCAGCAGTAGGGGGGCAGGCTACAATGAGCAGTTCTTC.

The rearrangement links TRBV5-1 to TRBJ2-7; D remains ambiguous. Trimming pared 3 bases from V and 6 bases from J, leaving 13 bases between. The CDR3 loop spans 13 amino acids. Germline-derived CDR1 and CDR2 are SGHRS and YFSETQ. The CDR3 here is CASSYTGRSEQYV. The CDR3 DNA is TGCGCCAGCAGCTATACCGGACGGTCCGAGCAGTACGTC.

A word on this clonotype: Mismatch with germline at one junction end may stem from a read error. This rearrangement joins TRBV12-3 or TRBV12-4 to TRBJ1-1; D is undetermined. CDR3 size: 13 residues. The CDR3 spells CASRGRVNTEAYF. As DNA, the CDR3 is TGTGCCAGCAGGGGGAGGGTTAACACTGAAGCTTACTTT.

The gene calls are TRBV7-2 and TRBJ1-3, with TRBD1 as a possible D gene (5 bases). The germline V gene has CDR1 SGHTA and CDR2 FQGNSA. This CDR3 is built from 16 residues. The V gene lost 2 bases and the J gene lost 2 bases, with 13 bases spanning the gap. CDR3 nucleotides: TGTGCCAGCAGCTTATGGGGGGGAGATCCTGGAAACACCATATATTTT. Translation gives CASSLWGGDPGNTIYF.

The table lists this clonotype with many counts. The V and J genes are TRBV6-2 or TRBV6-3 and TRBJ2-1; the match to TRBD1 covers 7 bases. The CDR3 spans 14 residues. With V trimmed by 8 bases and J by 8 bases, 12 bases remained unmatched. Germline loops: CDR1 MNHEY, CDR2 SVGEGT. The CDR3 bases are TGTGCCAGCTCGACAGGGTCTTGGCGTGATGAGCAGTTCTTC. The encoded protein is CASSTGSWRDEQFF.

The gene calls are TRBV9 and TRBJ2-2; 10 bases map to TRBD2. Germline CDR1 reads SGDLS; CDR2 reads YYNGEE. V was pared by 4 bases and J by 7 bases, with 16 bases of the junction left unmatched. CDR3 length equals 18 residues. CDR3 DNA sequence: TGTGCCAGCAGCCCCCCCAGGAGCGGGGGGGCCGAAGGCGGGGAGCTGTTTTTT. This encodes CASSPPRSGGAEGGELFF. The full variable domain, with the rest looked up from reference TRBV9 and TRBJ2-2, is DSGVTQTPKHLITATGQRVTLRCSPRSGDLSVYWYQQSLDQGLQFLIQYYNGEERAKGNILERFSAQQFPDLHSELNLSSLELGDSALYFCASSPPRSGGAEGGELFFGEGSRLTVL.

This clonotype was observed at least ten times. The CDR3 loop is CASSFRGDGDYEQYF. Written as DNA, the CDR3 is TGTGCCAGCAGCTTCAGGGGGGATGGGGACTACGAGCAGTACTTC. The V call is TRBV5-5, the J call TRBJ2-7; tentatively, D is TRBD1 (7 bases). Germline V gene data show CDR1 as SGHKS and CDR2 as YYEKEE (reference sequence). CDR3 length: 15 amino acids. The V gene lost 2 bases and the J gene lost 3 bases, with 15 bases spanning the gap.

V is TRBV20-1 and J is TRBJ1-1; 8 bases agree with TRBD1. The CDR3 runs 15 residues. From germline, CDR1 is DFQATT and CDR2 SNEGSKA (reference sequence). Trimming removed 0 bases from V and 7 bases from J; junction bases left unmatched: 10. The CDR3 here is CSARDIGQGRGEAFF. In DNA, the CDR3 is TGCAGTGCTAGAGATATAGGACAGGGTAGGGGTGAAGCTTTCTTT.

This clonotype was seen more than once but under ten times. The V and J genes are TRBV6-1 and TRBJ2-7; D gene uncertain. Per germline, CDR1 MNHNS and CDR2 SASEGT. The CDR3 contains 14 residues. V was clipped by 2 bases and J by 3 bases, with 11 bases between them. CDR3 DNA sequence: TGTGCCAGCAGTGAATCGGGCAGCAACTACGAGCAGTACTTC. Protein: CASSESGSNYEQYF.

The rearrangement joins TRBV20-1 to TRBJ2-6; D might be TRBD2 (6 bases). The CDR3 is 18 amino acids. V dropped 2 bases and J dropped 1 base, with 18 bases sitting between them. CDR1 is DFQATT and CDR2 is SNEGSKA in the germline V gene (reference sequence). This chain's CDR3 is CSARSPGTGFSGANVLTF. The DNA of the CDR3 is TGCAGTGCTAGATCTCCCGGGACTGGCTTTTCTGGGGCCAACGTCCTGACTTTC.

This clonotype was seen many times. The chain employs TRBV5-6 and TRBJ2-5; a possible D gene is TRBD2 (5 bases). Trimming took 6 bases from V and 0 from J, leaving 12 bases between them. The CDR3 length is 14 residues. From germline, CDR1 is SGHDT and CDR2 YYEEEE. The CDR3: CASTAPGYQETQYF. The CDR3 DNA is TGTGCCAGCACCGCACCGGGGTACCAAGAGACCCAGTACTTC.

This clonotype was seen ten or more times. The V and J genes are TRBV20-1 and TRBJ1-2; D ambiguous. Between the trimmed V and J ends, which lost 0 bases and 2 bases, there was a span of 16 bases. The CDR3 is 16 amino acids. The germline V gene has CDR1 DFQATT and CDR2 SNEGSKA (reference sequence). CDR3 amino acids: CSARDREDYLNYGYTF. The DNA for the CDR3 is TGCAGTGCTAGAGATCGGGAGGACTATCTCAACTATGGCTACACCTTC.

This clonotype was seen ten or more times. V gene TRBV20-1 combines with J gene TRBJ1-2, with D possibly being TRBD1 (5 bases). The CDR3 has 14 amino acids. The germline CDR1 and CDR2 sequences are DFQATT and SNEGSKA (reference sequence). Trimming left V 3 bases short and J 4 bases short, with 15 bases between. CDR3 in DNA: TGCAGTGCTAGTTTTGGGACGCGGGGCTATGGCTACACCTTC. Protein sequence: CSASFGTRGYGYTF.